One and the same sample provided the 8 T cell receptor beta chains below, sequenced in a study of blood T cell repertoires in COVID-19. Some clones are missing from TCRdb's copy, which holds only in-frame ones; the method was immunoSEQ multiplex PCR. The sample holds about 68,000 clones, 80% to 90% seen once. The sample taken for sequencing was peripheral blood. All receptors come from a woman in her sixties with acute or convalescent COVID-19.

This rearrangement joins TRBV28 to TRBJ2-3; 7 nucleotides align to TRBD1. The CDR3 is 15 residues long. Germline V lookup: CDR1 MDHEN, CDR2 SYDVKM. With 4 bases clipped from V and 2 bases from J, the junction kept 6 bases outside the gene matches. This CDR3 is CASSWGQLVTDTQYF. The CDR3 DNA reads as TGTGCCAGCAGTTGGGGACAGTTAGTCACAGATACGCAGTATTTT.

The chain links TRBV30 to TRBJ1-2; 7 bases line up with TRBD1. The CDR3 spans 15 residues. The V and J ends lost 1 base and 5 bases, in that order; junction bases with no gene match: 10. Germline V gene sequence: CDR1 GTSNPN, CDR2 SVGIG (reference sequence). CDR3 sequence (DNA): TGTGCCTGGAGTGACCCCGGGACAGTGAAATATGGCTACACCTTC. Protein sequence: CAWSDPGTVKYGYTF.

This clone was seen just once. The V gene is TRBV7-7, the J gene TRBJ2-5; 8 bases are shared with TRBD2. The V and J ends lost 4 bases and 11 bases, in that order; junction bases with no gene match: 12. CDR1 SSHAT and CDR2 FNYEAQ come from the germline V gene (reference sequence). The CDR3 loop spans 14 amino acids. In DNA, the CDR3 is TGTGCCAGCAGCTCATCCGGGACTAGTGGGATGCAGTACTTC. It codes for CASSSSGTSGMQYF.

The chain has TRBV5-6 and TRBJ2-5; the D gene is possibly TRBD2 (6 bases). The length of the CDR3 is 14 residues. Looked up from germline, CDR1 is SGHDT and CDR2 is YYEEEE. V was pared by 3 bases and J by 8 bases, with 17 bases between. CDR3 DNA: TGTGCCAGCAGCTGGAGGGCCCCTGTACGAACCCAGTACTTC. It yields the protein CASSWRAPVRTQYF.

The sample holds a few counts of this clone. The rearrangement joins TRBV12-3 or TRBV12-4 to TRBJ1-2; 7 bases are shared with TRBD1. The CDR3 totals 13 residues. With V trimmed by 6 bases and J by 6 bases, 7 bases remained unmatched. The CDR3 DNA follows: TGTGCCAGCAGCCGCCAGGGGGAGCATGGCTACACCTTC. Encoded protein: CASSRQGEHGYTF.

The chain employs TRBV29-1 and TRBJ2-1, with D uncertain. Germline V lookup: CDR1 SQVTM, CDR2 ANQGSEA. The CDR3 is made up of 14 amino acids. V lost 6 bases, J lost 6 bases, and 18 bases lay in between. For the CDR3, the DNA is TGCAGCGTACACACAGTCCCTCCAGTCAATGAGCAGTTCTTC. It codes for CSVHTVPPVNEQFF.

The DNA of the CDR3 is TGCAGCGTTACCGACAGGGGGCTCACTGAAGCTTTCTTT. This gives the protein CSVTDRGLTEAFF. V is TRBV29-1 and J is TRBJ1-1, with TRBD1 matching 10 bases. V was clipped by 5 bases and J by 4 bases; unmatched bases: 4. This CDR3 is 13 amino acids long. The germline CDR1 and CDR2 sequences are SQVTM and ANQGSEA.

The chain is built from TRBV9 and TRBJ1-5; TRBD1 agrees at 9 bases. V dropped 4 bases and J dropped 2; count of bases not matched to a gene: 7. CDR1 and CDR2 (germline): SGDLS, YYNGEE. The CDR3 extends over 16 amino acids. CDR3 sequence (DNA): TGTGCCAGCAGCCCCGGACAGGGGATAGGCAATCAGCCCCAGCATTTT. Residues: CASSPGQGIGNQPQHF.